This T cell receptor beta chain was found in a study of OX40 agonist ivuxolimab in advanced cancers. Study in general: An agonistic anti-OX40 (CD134) antibody, ivuxolimab, was used to treat the patients.

The CDR3 contains 14 residues. Germline V gene lookup returns CDR1 GTSNPN and CDR2 SVGIG (reference sequence). Trimming cost V 4 bases and J 2 bases, with 11 bases left between them. Generated by immunoSEQ multiplex PCR, the TCRdb table keeps only in-frame clones and is missing some. Among roughly 62,000 clones listed, 80% to 95% were seen once. This clone was seen a single time. This sequence joins TRBV30 and TRBJ2-2; D possibly uses TRBD1 or TRBD2 (5 bases each). This TCR was recovered from an adult with an advanced solid tumor such as melanoma, head and neck, liver or kidney cancer. The sample consisted of CD4+ or CD8+ T cells sorted from blood, taken in a trial of the OX40 agonist ivuxolimab. The CDR3 protein is CAWKRGPNTGELFF. The CDR3 DNA sequence: TGTGCCTGGAAACGGGGCCCAAACACCGGGGAGCTGTTTTTT.